The 5 T cell receptor beta chains below all came from one sample that was sequenced in a study of CD8+ T cells in alopecia areata. Treatment here: oral pan-JAK inhibitor, 5-10 mg twice daily. Extracted from the samples, RNA was reverse transcribed into cDNA to serve as the sequencing template. Libraries were prepared by immunoSEQ multiplex PCR; TCRdb keeps only in-frame clonotypes and omits some of them. The table records fewer than 250,000 clones, approximately 61% of them present only once. Sequences were derived from CD4+ T cells sorted from blood, sampled at week 24, from a patient treated with tofacitinib. The receptors were gathered from a human donor with alopecia areata.

CDR3 protein: CASSVGLTPSNYGYTF. CDR3 nucleotide sequence: TGTGCCAGCAGCGTAGGACTGACGCCTAGTAACTATGGCTACACCTTC. This chain uses TRBV9 with TRBJ1-2, with D uncertain. Trimming left V 0 bases short and J 1 base short, with 13 bases between. In germline, CDR1 is SGDLS, CDR2 YYNGEE. CDR3 length: 16 amino acids.

The chain recombines TRBV29-1 with TRBJ1-1; 9 bases are a match to TRBD1. Germline values: CDR1 SQVTM, CDR2 ANQGSEA. V gave up 3 bases and J gave up 3 bases; unmatched junction bases: 2. The CDR3 has 13 residues. The CDR3 region has the DNA TGCAGCGTTGAGGGACAGGGATACACTGAAGCTTTCTTT. The encoded protein is CSVEGQGYTEAFF. The variable domain in full, with the rest retrieved from reference TRBV29-1 and TRBJ1-1, is SAVISQKPSRDICQRGTSLTIQCQVDSQVTMMFWYRQQPGQSLTLIATANQGSEATYESGFVIDKFPISRPNLTFSTLTVSNMSPEDSSIYLCSVEGQGYTEAFFGQGTRLTVV.

This chain connects TRBV30 to TRBJ1-1; no clear D. V was pared by 4 bases and J by 1 base, with 7 bases between. The CDR3 has 12 amino acids. CDR1 and CDR2 (germline): GTSNPN, SVGIG (reference sequence). The CDR3 region has the DNA TGTGCCTGGAATACGGGGAACACTGAAGCTTTCTTT. Translated: CAWNTGNTEAFF.

The chain combines TRBV7-8 with TRBJ2-7, with unresolved D. CDR1 and CDR2 (germline): SGHVS, FQNEAQ. The length of the CDR3 is 15 residues. Trimming took 1 base from V and 2 from J, leaving 12 bases between them. This chain's CDR3 is CASSLDEGITYEQYF. CDR3 sequence (DNA): TGTGCCAGCAGCTTAGATGAAGGGATCACCTACGAGCAGTACTTC.

In its sample, this clone was seen a few times. The chain is built from TRBV29-1 and TRBJ1-1; 9 bases fit TRBD1. The CDR3 spans 12 residues. Trimming cost V 6 bases and J 6 bases; bases outside gene matches: 5. CDR1 and CDR2 (germline): SQVTM, ANQGSEA. CDR3 region: CSVRGTGSEAFF. DNA for the CDR3: TGCAGCGTCCGGGGGACAGGGTCTGAAGCTTTCTTT.